Listed here are 4 T cell receptor beta chains from one sample, sequenced in a study of T cell responses to AZD1222 COVID-19 vaccine. Sequencing used immunoSEQ multiplex PCR; TCRdb keeps in-frame clones, though not all of them. The sample has 75,000 to 100,000 clones; roughly 90% are singletons. The material sequenced was peripheral blood, taken on day 0 of AZD1222 vaccination. The origin of the receptors is an adult in good health.

The V call is TRBV28, the J call TRBJ2-6; 8 bases agree with TRBD1. J was trimmed by 2 bases and V by 10 bases; bases with no gene match: 7. The CDR3 covers 15 residues. Germline V lookup: CDR1 MDHEN, CDR2 SYDVKM. The CDR3 nucleotides read TGTGCCATTAACAGGGGGACGACTGGGGCCAACGTCCTGACTTTC. Translating gives CAINRGTTGANVLTF.

This sequence joins TRBV19 and TRBJ2-3, with a tentative D call TRBD2 (6 bases). CDR1 is LNHDA and CDR2 is SQIVND in the germline V gene (reference sequence). The CDR3 consists of 15 residues. With 9 bases removed from V and 2 bases from J, the gap between germline ends came to 18 bases. Written as DNA, the CDR3 is TGTGCCAGCCGAGCCGGGACTGGCGTCACAGATACGCAGTATTTT. As protein: CASRAGTGVTDTQYF.

The gene calls are TRBV15 and TRBJ2-2, with 9 bases aligning to TRBD2. The CDR3 has 18 amino acids. With 2 bases clipped from V and 0 bases from J, the junction kept 7 bases outside the gene matches. The germline V gene encodes CDR1 LNHNV and CDR2 YYDKDF (reference sequence). The DNA for the CDR3 is TGTGCCACCAGCAGATCCGGGACTAGCACGGCGAACACCGGGGAGCTGTTTTTT. As protein: CATSRSGTSTANTGELFF.

The chain couples TRBV4-1 to TRBJ2-7, with D perhaps being TRBD1 or TRBD2 (5 bases each). The V gene's germline CDR1 is MGHRA and CDR2 YSYEKL. The CDR3 sequence is 15 residues long. The ends were cut back, 4 bases at V and 5 bases at J, with 18 bases in the middle. The CDR3 nucleotides are TGCGCCAGCAGCCGAGACGGGACCCCGCTCAACGAGCAGTACTTC. This gives the protein CASSRDGTPLNEQYF.